Sequencing of this T cell receptor (beta chain) was carried out in a study of CD8 T cells in Susac syndrome. Looked up from germline, CDR1 is MDHEN and CDR2 is SYDVKM. The V and J ends lost 3 bases and 5 bases respectively, with 14 bases between them. The CDR3 spans 15 residues. Reverse transcription of roughly 0.5 to 1 ug RNA was carried out with random hexamers. Coverage of TCR beta CDR3 amplification by immunoSEQ multiplex PCR extended to 54 Vbeta and 13 Jbeta. Each CDR3 protein gets one entry after TCRdb re-called the immunoSEQ multiplex PCR reads with MiXCR. The sample has about 140,000 distinct CDR3 sequences; approximately 93% are singletons. Peripheral blood CD8+ and CD4+ T cells were profiled by TCR beta sequencing. Healthy donors were controls matched for age and sex. The authors negatively isolated CD8+ and CD4+ T cells and FACS-enriched TEMRA cells.

The TCR sequence derives from a human donor in good health. The sequencing input was CD4+ T cells from PBMCs. The chain joins TRBV28 to TRBJ2-1; possibly TRBD2 for D (6 bases). The CDR3, as DNA: TGTGCCAGCAGTTTTTATGCTAGCGCAAACAATGAGCAGTTCTTC. This translates into CASSFYASANNEQFF.